This TCR beta chain was observed in a study of T cell changes during pregnancy in multiple sclerosis. TCRdb's table, derived via immunoSEQ multiplex PCR, lists solely in-frame clones and lacks some. The data contain tens of thousands of clones, around nine tenths of them singletons. Germline CDR1 is MNHEY and CDR2 is SVGAGI. J lost 10 bases, V lost 2 bases, and 6 bases had no gene match. This CDR3 spans 14 amino acids. The chain couples TRBV6-5 to TRBJ1-4, with 8 bases matching TRBD1. The sample in question was CD4+ T cells from peripheral blood mononuclear cells, obtained in the second trimester of pregnancy. The sequence came from a female donor with multiple sclerosis, enrolled in a pregnancy study. The CDR3, as DNA: TGTGCCAGCAGTTACGGACAGGGCAGCGGAAAACTGTTTTTT. Its protein product is CASSYGQGSGKLFF.